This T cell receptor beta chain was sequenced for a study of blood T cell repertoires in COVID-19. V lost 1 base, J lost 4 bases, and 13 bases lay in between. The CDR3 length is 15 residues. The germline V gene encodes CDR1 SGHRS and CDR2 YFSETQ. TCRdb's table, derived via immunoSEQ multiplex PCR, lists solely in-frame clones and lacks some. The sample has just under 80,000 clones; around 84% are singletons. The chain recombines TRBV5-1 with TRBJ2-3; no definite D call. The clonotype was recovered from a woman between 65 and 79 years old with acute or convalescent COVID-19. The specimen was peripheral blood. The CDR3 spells CASSLLRAMSDTQYF. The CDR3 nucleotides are TGCGCCAGCAGCTTGTTACGAGCGATGTCAGATACGCAGTATTTT.